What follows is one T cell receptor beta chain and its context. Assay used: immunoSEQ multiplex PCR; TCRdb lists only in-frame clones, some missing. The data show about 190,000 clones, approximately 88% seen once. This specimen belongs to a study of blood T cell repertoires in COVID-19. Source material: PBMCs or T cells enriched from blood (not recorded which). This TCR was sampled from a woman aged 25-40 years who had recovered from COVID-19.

CDR3 sequence reads: CASSQDRQASSGNTIYF. Here the CDR3 DNA reads TGCGCCAGCAGCCAAGATAGACAGGCGAGCTCTGGAAACACCATATATTTT. The J gene is TRBJ1-3, the V gene TRBV4-1, with D tentatively TRBD1 (6 bases). Trimming took off 0 bases at V and 0 bases at J, with 12 bases between the two ends. Germline CDR1 MGHRA, CDR2 YSYEKL. CDR3 length: 17 residues.